This T cell receptor beta chain comes out of a study of blood T cell repertoires in COVID-19. Whole-study context: Spain, Italy and the United States supplied samples that represented acute and convalescent COVID-19.

The trim removed 4 bases at V and 7 bases at J, leaving 5 bases unmatched. Germline V gene sequence: CDR1 SGHAT, CDR2 FQDESV (reference sequence). CDR3 size: 13 residues. Original processing methods: Reference gene primer amplification gave estimated nucleated cell counts. Sequenced by immunoSEQ multiplex PCR; TCRdb stores in-frame clones only, minus some. The DNA gave D and trimming, while V, J and clone size come from that table. The table includes about 75,000 clones, 85% to 90% detected once. This TCR came from a human donor in a cohort sampled during active COVID-19. The chain uses TRBV11-1 and TRBJ2-7; 9 bases match TRBD2. The sample consisted of peripheral blood. The chain's CDR3 is CASSSKTSGEQYF. The DNA of the CDR3 is TGTGCCAGCAGCTCTAAAACTAGCGGGGAGCAGTACTTC.